This T cell receptor beta chain was retrieved from a study of blood T cell repertoires in COVID-19. Background on the study: COVID-19 samples from acute and convalescent phases originated in the United States, Italy and Spain. Sources were T cells, B-cell-depleted T cells, or PBMCs; the material itself was cDNA or gDNA.

Per the original methods: Reference gene primers were amplified, and this amplification served to estimate nucleated cell counts. Sequenced by immunoSEQ multiplex PCR; TCRdb stores in-frame clones only, minus some. V, J and clone size are those of that table, while D and trimming were read from the DNA. The data show 150,000 to 160,000 clones, roughly 80% seen once. Sequenced input: peripheral blood. The receptor was derived from a man older than 75 with acute or convalescent COVID-19.

Here the CDR3 reads CASSPTEYSNQPQHF. CDR3 bases: TGTGCCAGCTCCCCTACTGAGTATAGCAATCAGCCCCAGCATTTT. The V call is TRBV18, the J call TRBJ1-5; D remains unclear. Trimming shortened V by 6 bases and J by 0 bases, and 12 bases separated the two germline ends. This CDR3 region has 15 residues. Per germline, CDR1 KGHSH and CDR2 LQKENI.